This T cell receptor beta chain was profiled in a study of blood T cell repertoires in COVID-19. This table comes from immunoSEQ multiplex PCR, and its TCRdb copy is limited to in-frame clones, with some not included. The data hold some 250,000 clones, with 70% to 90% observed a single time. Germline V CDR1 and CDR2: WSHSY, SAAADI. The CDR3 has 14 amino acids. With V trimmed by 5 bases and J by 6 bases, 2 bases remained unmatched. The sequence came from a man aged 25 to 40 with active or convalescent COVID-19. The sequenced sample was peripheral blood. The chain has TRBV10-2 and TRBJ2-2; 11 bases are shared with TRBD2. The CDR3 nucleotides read TGCGCCAGCAGTTTAGCGGGGGGGGCCGGGGAGCTGTTTTTT. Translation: CASSLAGGAGELFF.